This T cell receptor (beta chain) is from a study of patients and donors after allogeneic stem cell transplantation. This clonotype has more than one count but fewer than ten. V lost 5 bases to trimming and J lost 8 bases, with 15 bases between them. The CDR3 is 13 amino acids. TCRdb recomputed calls from the RT-PCR reads with MiXCR, one row per CDR3 protein. The profile shows approximately 250,000 distinct CDR3 sequences, roughly 13% of them singletons. This receptor was obtained from a human donor who was either an allogeneic HSCT recipient or a stem cell or donor lymphocyte infusion donor (not recorded which). It is not recorded whose cells these are; they may come from a transplant donor. The rearrangement links TRBV12-3 or TRBV12-4 to TRBJ1-2; a possible D gene is TRBD1 (5 bases). The sample taken for sequencing was blood, either unsorted or a sorted T cell fraction (not recorded which). CDR3 residues: CASSRGTAKGYTF. The CDR3 DNA is TGTGCCAGCAGTAGAGGGACCGCAAAAGGCTACACCTTC.